These T cell receptor beta chains were read from a single sample in a study of graft-versus-host responses after intestinal transplantation. Only in-frame clones appear in the TCRdb table, and some are missing; sequencing was by immunoSEQ multiplex PCR. Of more than 8,000 clones listed, about 90% are singletons. The source was PBMCs, collected around 31 days after intestinal transplant. The receptor source for this set is a human patient who received an intestinal transplant, so some T cells may come from the graft donor. Both conserved end residues are part of each CDR3. A D gene is named only where the DNA matches it firmly.

V gene: TRBV7-8; J gene: TRBJ2-5; D gene: -; CDR3 protein: CASSLVSLQRVHQETQYF
V gene: TRBV6-1; J gene: TRBJ2-7; D gene: TRBD2; CDR3 protein: CASSEATSGSYEQYF
V gene: TRBV9; J gene: TRBJ2-5; D gene: TRBD2; CDR3 protein: CASSVGTSGGGGETQYF
V gene: TRBV7-9; J gene: TRBJ2-7; D gene: TRBD1; CDR3 protein: CASSLSDRGGEQYF
V gene: TRBV5-1; J gene: TRBJ2-7; D gene: -; CDR3 protein: CASSLDGSYEQYF
V gene: TRBV7-9; J gene: TRBJ1-2; D gene: TRBD1; CDR3 protein: CASSSGQGLMTGYGYTF
V gene: TRBV7-3; J gene: TRBJ2-1; D gene: -; CDR3 protein: CASSLAGPTFSYNEQFF
V gene: TRBV5-1; J gene: TRBJ2-5; D gene: TRBD2; CDR3 protein: CATRTSGGGGETQYF
V gene: TRBV7-9; J gene: TRBJ2-3; D gene: -; CDR3 protein: CASSPRGGRSTDTQYF
V gene: TRBV4-3; J gene: TRBJ1-5; D gene: -; CDR3 protein: CASSQGHSNQPQHF
V gene: TRBV27; J gene: TRBJ2-5; D gene: -; CDR3 protein: CASSLGETQYF
V gene: TRBV4-1; J gene: TRBJ2-5; D gene: -; CDR3 protein: CASSQWGIMETQYF
V gene: TRBV7-9; J gene: TRBJ2-7; D gene: -; CDR3 protein: CASSSRDGPGEQYF
V gene: TRBV15; J gene: TRBJ2-5; D gene: -; CDR3 protein: CATSPEGQETQYF
V gene: TRBV27; J gene: TRBJ2-7; D gene: -; CDR3 protein: CASSLSASLYEQYF
V gene: TRBV28; J gene: TRBJ2-7; D gene: -; CDR3 protein: CASSKNTGRGSYEQYF
V gene: TRBV5-8; J gene: TRBJ1-5; D gene: TRBD1; CDR3 protein: CASSRTGVMGPQHF
V gene: TRBV9; J gene: TRBJ2-5; D gene: TRBD2; CDR3 protein: CASSFSGGTSIQETQYF
V gene: TRBV9; J gene: TRBJ2-1; D gene: TRBD1; CDR3 protein: CASSIQGAHGNEQFF
V gene: TRBV7-3; J gene: TRBJ2-3; D gene: TRBD2; CDR3 protein: CASSLTGTSGGTSTDTQYF
V gene: TRBV7-9; J gene: TRBJ1-1; D gene: -; CDR3 protein: CASSLGTWAFF
V gene: TRBV6-6; J gene: TRBJ2-1; D gene: -; CDR3 protein: CASGGNEQFF
V gene: TRBV7-9; J gene: TRBJ2-7; D gene: TRBD1; CDR3 protein: CASSFLRQGAYEQYF
V gene: TRBV7-9; J gene: TRBJ2-7; D gene: TRBD2; CDR3 protein: CASSLGTGGEQYF
V gene: TRBV19; J gene: TRBJ1-1; D gene: TRBD1; CDR3 protein: CASSILDRVGEAFF
V gene: TRBV6-4; J gene: TRBJ1-5; D gene: -; CDR3 protein: CASSEGYSNQPQHF
V gene: TRBV4-1; J gene: TRBJ1-6; D gene: -; CDR3 protein: CASSQDLAGSSYNSPLHF